One sample yielded the 28 T cell receptor beta chains listed below, sequenced in a study of shared clonotypes between healthy human individuals. The assay was immunoSEQ multiplex PCR, and TCRdb's table has in-frame clones only and misses some. The sample lists roughly 2.6 million clones, more than 90% occurring once. The sequenced material came from naive CD4+ T cells sorted from blood. As for subset: CD45RA+ positively selected. The receptors were gathered from a man aged 18-30 years in good health.

This chain joins TRBV28 and TRBJ2-7, with 9 bases aligning to TRBD1. The junction had 10 bases not matched to a gene; V was cut back by 1 base and J by 6 bases. Germline V lookup: CDR1 MDHEN, CDR2 SYDVKM. This CDR3 region has 16 residues. DNA for the CDR3: TGTGCCAGCAGTTTATTGGGAGGGACAGGGATGAGCGAGCAGTACTTC. Protein sequence: CASSLLGGTGMSEQYF.

This clone was seen more than once but under ten times. This sequence joins TRBV10-3 and TRBJ1-1, with D possibly matching TRBD1 (5 bases). CDR1 and CDR2 (germline): ENHRY, SYGVKD. V was clipped by 8 bases and J by 5 bases, with 15 bases between them. This CDR3 region has 13 residues. The CDR3 loop is CAIEGTQGTEAFF. CDR3 DNA sequence: TGTGCCATCGAGGGAACCCAGGGAACTGAAGCTTTCTTT.

The chain recombines TRBV7-2 with TRBJ2-3; no clear D. This CDR3 comprises 14 residues. V shed 6 bases and J shed 0 bases, with 10 bases lying between them. CDR1 SGHTA and CDR2 FQGNSA come from the germline V gene. CDR3 DNA sequence: TGTGCCAGCAGGCGAATAGCAAGCACAGATACGCAGTATTTT. Encoded protein: CASRRIASTDTQYF.

The V and J genes are TRBV29-1 and TRBJ2-1, with 11 bases aligning to TRBD1. The CDR3 spans 12 residues. Germline assignment: CDR1 SQVTM and CDR2 ANQGSEA. After removal of 6 bases from V and 9 bases from J, the junction contained 4 bases not matched to a gene. The CDR3 spells CSVGQGAIEQFF. The CDR3 coding sequence is TGCAGCGTAGGACAGGGGGCGATTGAGCAGTTCTTC.

V and J are TRBV11-2 and TRBJ2-7, with 7 positions matching TRBD2. CDR3 length equals 15 residues. J was trimmed by 2 bases and V by 1 base; bases with no gene match: 5. The germline CDR1 and CDR2 sequences are SGHAT and FQNNGV. In DNA, the CDR3 is TGTGCCAGCAGCTTAGGTACGGGGGGAGCCTACGAGCAGTACTTC. This sequence encodes CASSLGTGGAYEQYF.

This clone appeared a single time. The gene calls are TRBV13 and TRBJ1-6; 7 bases match TRBD1. Germline CDR1 PRHDT, CDR2 FYEKMQ (reference sequence). The length of the CDR3 is 15 residues. V trimming: 6 bases; J trimming: 0 bases; junction bases outside the gene matches: 2. CDR3 coding DNA: TGTGCCAGCAGGTCAGGGGGCTCCTATAATTCACCCCTCCACTTT. This gives the protein CASRSGGSYNSPLHF.

The chain links TRBV6-5 to TRBJ1-1, with 7 bases aligning to TRBD1. CDR3 length: 12 residues. Trimming took 6 bases from V and 10 from J; bases not matched to a gene: 8. CDR1 and CDR2 from the germline V gene are MNHEY and SVGAGI. The CDR3 region is CASRYTGAVAFF. The DNA for the CDR3 is TGTGCCAGCAGATATACAGGGGCGGTAGCTTTCTTT.

The chain couples TRBV18 to TRBJ2-7; the D is unclear. V lost 6 bases to trimming and J lost 4 bases, with 13 bases between them. There are 13 residues in the CDR3. Germline assignment: CDR1 KGHSH and CDR2 LQKENI. The CDR3 DNA reads as TGTGCCAGCTCCGAAATCTTCCCTTACGAGCAGTACTTC. Its translation is CASSEIFPYEQYF.

The CDR3: CASRQGENTEAFF. Written as DNA, the CDR3 is TGTGCCAGCAGACAGGGGGAGAACACTGAAGCTTTCTTT. The chain is built from TRBV6-1 and TRBJ1-1; TRBD1 matches 8 bases. The V gene's germline CDR1 is MNHNS and CDR2 SASEGT. The CDR3 covers 13 residues. With V trimmed by 6 bases and J by 1 base, 1 base remained unmatched.

As DNA, the CDR3 is TGCGCCAGCAGCTCCCGGGTAGCGGGAATCGACGAGCAGTACTTC. It is translated as CASSSRVAGIDEQYF. The chain uses TRBV5-1 and TRBJ2-7, with 8 positions matching TRBD2. CDR1 is SGHRS, CDR2 YFSETQ, per germline. Trimming took 3 bases from V and 5 from J; bases not matched to a gene: 10. This CDR3 comprises 15 residues.

The chain uses TRBV19 and TRBJ2-7, with 7 bases fitting TRBD1. Germline-derived CDR1 and CDR2 are LNHDA and SQIVND (reference sequence). J was trimmed by 5 bases and V by 8 bases; bases with no gene match: 9. This CDR3 is 13 amino acids long. CDR3 DNA sequence: TGTGCCAGTCTTCCCCAGGGGGATGACGAGCAGTACTTC. Its translation: CASLPQGDDEQYF.

CDR3 DNA: TGTGCCAGCAGCGGGGCGGGAAGCGAGGGCAATGAGCAGTTCTTC. Translating gives CASSGAGSEGNEQFF. The genes are TRBV9 and TRBJ2-1, with a weak D call TRBD2 (6 bases). Germline V gene data show CDR1 as SGDLS and CDR2 as YYNGEE. This CDR3 has 15 residues. The V end lost 3 bases, the J end lost 6 bases, and 16 bases lay between the germline ends.

A word on this clone: Other DNA sequences in the sample encode the same CDR3. The genes are TRBV5-1 and TRBJ1-1; D possibly corresponds to TRBD1 (5 bases). The V end lost 4 bases, the J end lost 0 bases, and 10 bases lay between the germline ends. Germline assignment: CDR1 SGHRS and CDR2 YFSETQ. CDR3 size: 14 residues. CDR3 residues: CASSKDSMNTEAFF. CDR3 DNA sequence: TGCGCCAGCAGCAAAGACAGTATGAACACTGAAGCTTTCTTT.

The chain joins TRBV12-5 to TRBJ2-5; tentatively, D is TRBD1 (6 bases). CDR3 length equals 13 residues. Per germline, CDR1 LGHNT and CDR2 FRNRAP. The V end lost 5 bases, the J end lost 3 bases, and 10 bases lay between the germline ends. The CDR3 bases are TGTGCTAGTGGTCCCAGACAGGAAGAGACCCAGTACTTC. Encoded protein: CASGPRQEETQYF.

The genes are TRBV28 and TRBJ1-2, with D tentatively TRBD1 (6 bases). Trimming pared 3 bases from V and 8 bases from J, leaving 19 bases between. There are 15 residues in the CDR3. CDR1 is MDHEN and CDR2 is SYDVKM in the germline V gene. The CDR3 region is CASSLSGGGAWGYTF. The DNA of the CDR3 is TGTGCCAGCAGTTTGTCGGGCGGGGGCGCGTGGGGCTACACCTTC.

This rearrangement joins TRBV9 to TRBJ2-6, with 8 bases lining up with TRBD1. The germline V gene encodes CDR1 SGDLS and CDR2 YYNGEE. V was clipped by 3 bases and J by 0 bases; unmatched bases: 5. The CDR3 is 17 amino acids. The CDR3 protein is CASSAWTGSSGANVLTF. The DNA of the CDR3 is TGTGCCAGCAGCGCTTGGACAGGGAGCTCTGGGGCCAACGTCCTGACTTTC.

The gene calls are TRBV9 and TRBJ2-3; D possibly corresponds to TRBD1 (7 bases). V lost 1 base, J lost 5 bases, and 8 bases lay in between. The CDR3 is made up of 13 amino acids. Germline V CDR1 and CDR2: SGDLS, YYNGEE. The CDR3 spells CASSVQGGDTQYF. Written as DNA, the CDR3 is TGTGCCAGCAGCGTACAGGGGGGAGATACGCAGTATTTT.

The chain is built from TRBV6-1 and TRBJ2-5; 10 nucleotides match TRBD2. Germline loops: CDR1 MNHNS, CDR2 SASEGT. V gave up 6 bases and J gave up 5 bases; unmatched junction bases: 3. This CDR3 has 13 amino acids. The CDR3 DNA follows: TGTGCCAGCAGCGGACTAGCGGTTGAGACCCAGTACTTC. Encoded protein: CASSGLAVETQYF.

V usage is TRBV6-4 and J usage is TRBJ1-1; TRBD1 might be the D (5 bases). CDR3 length: 13 amino acids. Germline CDR1 reads MRHNA; CDR2 reads SNTAGT. Trimming left V 2 bases short and J 5 bases short, with 9 bases between. CDR3 region: CASSDGGGTEAFF. In nucleotides, the CDR3 is TGTGCCAGCAGTGACGGGGGGGGTACTGAAGCTTTCTTT.

The CDR3 bases are TGTGCCAGCAGTGATAGGGGTCGGACTCTTCCTTCACCCCTCCACTTT. Translated, it gives CASSDRGRTLPSPLHF. This rearrangement joins TRBV6-1 to TRBJ1-6; tentatively, D is TRBD1 (5 bases). V dropped 3 bases and J dropped 9 bases, with 18 bases sitting between them. The germline V gene encodes CDR1 MNHNS and CDR2 SASEGT. The CDR3 has 16 amino acids.

This chain joins TRBV19 and TRBJ1-5; tentatively, D is TRBD1 (5 bases). The CDR3 is made up of 15 amino acids. The germline gives CDR1 LNHDA, CDR2 SQIVND (reference sequence). V lost 3 bases and J lost 4, with 13 bases in between. CDR3 DNA: TGTGCCAGTAGTATTGCGCCAGGGTTGAATCAGCCCCAGCATTTT. Its translation: CASSIAPGLNQPQHF.

This clone has just one count. The V and J genes are TRBV7-9 and TRBJ1-2, with a tentative D call TRBD1 (6 bases). V lost 7 bases, J lost 0 bases, and 9 bases lay in between. The CDR3 length is 13 residues. Germline V gene data show CDR1 as SEHNR and CDR2 as FQNEAQ (reference sequence). This chain's CDR3 is CASTRQANYGYTF. The DNA of the CDR3 is TGTGCCAGCACCAGACAGGCTAACTATGGCTACACCTTC.

About this clone itself: Different DNA sequences within this sample yield the same CDR3. The V call is TRBV5-4, the J call TRBJ2-3; 12 nucleotides agree with TRBD2. The CDR3 runs 16 residues. Looked up from germline, CDR1 is SGHNT and CDR2 is YYREEE (reference sequence). V lost 3 bases and J lost 3; bases outside the gene matches: 5. The CDR3 reads CASSSTSGGRTDTQYF. The CDR3 nucleotides read TGTGCCAGCAGCTCCACTAGCGGGGGGCGGACAGATACGCAGTATTTT.

The chain employs TRBV7-6 and TRBJ2-2; TRBD1 is a possible D gene (5 bases). Germline CDR1 is SGHVS and CDR2 is FNYEAQ. Trimming removed 6 bases from V and 4 bases from J, with 15 bases in between. The CDR3 sequence is 15 residues long. The CDR3 region is CASRSQDIPTGELFF. CDR3 bases: TGTGCCAGCAGGTCACAGGACATCCCCACCGGGGAGCTGTTTTTT.

As concerns this clone: Other DNA sequences within the sample encode an identical CDR3. V gene TRBV5-4 combines with J gene TRBJ2-5, with D hard to call. The CDR3 length is 13 residues. Germline CDR1 SGHNT, CDR2 YYREEE (reference sequence). Trimming cost V 4 bases and J 2 bases, with 9 bases left between them. CDR3 DNA sequence: TGTGCCAGCAGCCTCGACGGTCAAGAGACCCAGTACTTC. The encoded protein is CASSLDGQETQYF.

To note about this clone: The same CDR3 also results from other DNA sequences found in this sample. The genes are TRBV5-1 and TRBJ2-1, with D possibly TRBD2 on 6 matching bases. Germline V gene data show CDR1 as SGHRS and CDR2 as YFSETQ. The ends were cut back, 3 bases at V and 0 bases at J, with 7 bases in the middle. The CDR3 extends over 14 amino acids. Here the CDR3 DNA reads TGCGCCAGCAGCTCCGGGGGCTCCTACAATGAGCAGTTCTTC. Encoded protein: CASSSGGSYNEQFF.

The chain links TRBV6-1 to TRBJ2-3, with TRBD2 matching over 8 bases. The V gene end was trimmed by 10 bases and the J gene end by 4 bases; junction bases not matched to a gene: 13. Germline V CDR1 and CDR2: MNHNS, SASEGT. This CDR3 is 15 amino acids long. The CDR3, as DNA: TGTGCCACCCGAGCATGGAGCGGGAGCTCAGATACGCAGTATTTT. Amino acids: CATRAWSGSSDTQYF.

Concerning this clone: Other DNA sequences within the sample encode an identical CDR3. The chain recombines TRBV2 with TRBJ2-7; D is possibly TRBD1 or TRBD2 (5 bases each). The V end lost 5 bases, the J end lost 4 bases, and 12 bases lay between the germline ends. CDR3 size: 13 residues. Germline V gene lookup returns CDR1 SNHLY and CDR2 FYNNEI. The CDR3 here is CASSPGTGYEQYF. CDR3 nucleotide sequence: TGTGCCAGCAGTCCAGGGACGGGGTACGAGCAGTACTTC.